This record covers a single TCR beta chain. The record originates from a study of blood T cell repertoires in COVID-19. Losses at the gene ends were 2 bases for V and 7 bases for J; bases not matched to a gene: 12. This CDR3 comprises 17 residues. Per germline, CDR1 LNHNV and CDR2 YYDKDF (reference sequence). Generated by immunoSEQ multiplex PCR, the TCRdb table keeps only in-frame clones and is missing some. The table lists some 180,000 clones, 78% of them singletons, with approximately 2.9% in the top ten. This chain connects TRBV15 to TRBJ1-5; TRBD1 aligns across 9 bases. Material: peripheral blood. This receptor was identified in a woman aged 80 or over with active or convalescent COVID-19. The CDR3 sequence is CATSRIYRDRVFQPQHF. CDR3 nucleotides: TGTGCCACCAGCAGAATATACCGGGACAGGGTATTCCAGCCCCAGCATTTT.